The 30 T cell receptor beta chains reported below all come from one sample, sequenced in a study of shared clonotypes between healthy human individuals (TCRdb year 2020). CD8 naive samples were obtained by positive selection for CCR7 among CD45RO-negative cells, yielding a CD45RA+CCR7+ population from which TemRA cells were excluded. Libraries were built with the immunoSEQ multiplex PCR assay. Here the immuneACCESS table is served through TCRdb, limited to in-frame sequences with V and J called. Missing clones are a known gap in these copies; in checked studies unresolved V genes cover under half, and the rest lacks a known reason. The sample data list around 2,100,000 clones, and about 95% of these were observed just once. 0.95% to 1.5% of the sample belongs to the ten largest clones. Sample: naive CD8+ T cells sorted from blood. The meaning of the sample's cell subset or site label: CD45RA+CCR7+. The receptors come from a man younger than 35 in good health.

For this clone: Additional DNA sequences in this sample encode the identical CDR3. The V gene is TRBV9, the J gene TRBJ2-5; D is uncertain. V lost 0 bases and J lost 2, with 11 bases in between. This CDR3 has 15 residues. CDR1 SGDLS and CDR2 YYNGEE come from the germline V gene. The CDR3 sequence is CASSVVGSPQETQYF. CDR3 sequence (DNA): TGTGCCAGCAGCGTAGTAGGCAGCCCACAAGAGACCCAGTACTTC.

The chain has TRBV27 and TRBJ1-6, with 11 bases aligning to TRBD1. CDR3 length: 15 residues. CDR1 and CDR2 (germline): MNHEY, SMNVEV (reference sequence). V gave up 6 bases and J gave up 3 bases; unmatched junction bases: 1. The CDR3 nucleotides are TGTGCCAGCAGGGACAGGGGGCTCTATAATTCACCCCTCCACTTT. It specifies CASRDRGLYNSPLHF.

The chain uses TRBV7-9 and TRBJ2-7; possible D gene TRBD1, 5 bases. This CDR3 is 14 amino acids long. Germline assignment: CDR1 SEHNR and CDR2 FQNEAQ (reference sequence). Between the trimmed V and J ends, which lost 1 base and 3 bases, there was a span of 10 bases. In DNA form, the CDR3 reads TGTGCCAGCAGCTTAGTTCCAGGGATCTACGAGCAGTACTTC. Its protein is CASSLVPGIYEQYF.

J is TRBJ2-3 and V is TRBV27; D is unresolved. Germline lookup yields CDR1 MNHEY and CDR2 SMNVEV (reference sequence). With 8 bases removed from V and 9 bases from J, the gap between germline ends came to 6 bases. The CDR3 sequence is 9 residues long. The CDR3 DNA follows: TGTGCCAGCTCGGAGACGCAGTATTTT. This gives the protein CASSETQYF.

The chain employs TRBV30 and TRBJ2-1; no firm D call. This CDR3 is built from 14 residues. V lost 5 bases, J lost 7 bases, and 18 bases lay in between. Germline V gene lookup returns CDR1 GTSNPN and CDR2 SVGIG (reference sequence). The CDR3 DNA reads TGTGCCTGGGGTACGGGTAACATGTGGAATGAGCAGTTCTTC. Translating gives CAWGTGNMWNEQFF.

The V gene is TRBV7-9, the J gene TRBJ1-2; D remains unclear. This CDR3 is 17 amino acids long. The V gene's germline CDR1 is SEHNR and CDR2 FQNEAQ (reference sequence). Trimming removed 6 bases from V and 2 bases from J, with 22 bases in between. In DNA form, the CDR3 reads TGTGCCAGCAGTTCGCCGGGCTCACGCACTCTCAACTATGGCTACACCTTC. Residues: CASSSPGSRTLNYGYTF.

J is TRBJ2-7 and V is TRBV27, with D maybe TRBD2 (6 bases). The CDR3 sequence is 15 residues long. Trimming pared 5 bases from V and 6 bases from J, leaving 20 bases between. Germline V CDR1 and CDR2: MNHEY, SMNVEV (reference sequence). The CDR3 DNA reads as TGTGCCAGCAGTCCCTACGGGACGGCGGAGGGCGAGCAGTACTTC. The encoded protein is CASSPYGTAEGEQYF.

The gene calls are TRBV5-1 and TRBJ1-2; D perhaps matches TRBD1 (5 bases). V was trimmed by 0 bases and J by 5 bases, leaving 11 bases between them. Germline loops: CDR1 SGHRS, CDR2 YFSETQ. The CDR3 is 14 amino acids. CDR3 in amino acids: CASSLGQAGYGYTF. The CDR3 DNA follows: TGCGCCAGCAGCTTGGGGCAGGCAGGGTATGGCTACACCTTC.

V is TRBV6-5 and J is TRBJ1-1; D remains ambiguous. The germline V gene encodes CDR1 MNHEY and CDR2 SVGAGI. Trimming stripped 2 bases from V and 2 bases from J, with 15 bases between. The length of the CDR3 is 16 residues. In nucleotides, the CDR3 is TGTGCCAGCAGTTACGACGCCGACGGAATTAACACTGAAGCTTTCTTT. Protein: CASSYDADGINTEAFF.

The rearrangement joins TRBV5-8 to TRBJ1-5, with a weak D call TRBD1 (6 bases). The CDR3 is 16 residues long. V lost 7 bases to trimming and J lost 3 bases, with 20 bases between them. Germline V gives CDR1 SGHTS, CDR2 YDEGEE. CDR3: CASVSRGGIDNQPQHF. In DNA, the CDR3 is TGTGCCAGCGTTTCGAGGGGGGGAATAGACAATCAGCCCCAGCATTTT.

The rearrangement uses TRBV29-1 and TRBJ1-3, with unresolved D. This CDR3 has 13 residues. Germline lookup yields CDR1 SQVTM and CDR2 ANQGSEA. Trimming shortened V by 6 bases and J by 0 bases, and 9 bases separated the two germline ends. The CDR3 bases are TGCAGCGTCCTGACGGTCTCTGGAAACACCATATATTTT. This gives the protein CSVLTVSGNTIYF. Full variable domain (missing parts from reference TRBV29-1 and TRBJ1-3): SAVISQKPSRDICQRGTSLTIQCQVDSQVTMMFWYRQQPGQSLTLIATANQGSEATYESGFVIDKFPISRPNLTFSTLTVSNMSPEDSSIYLCSVLTVSGNTIYFGEGSWLTVV.

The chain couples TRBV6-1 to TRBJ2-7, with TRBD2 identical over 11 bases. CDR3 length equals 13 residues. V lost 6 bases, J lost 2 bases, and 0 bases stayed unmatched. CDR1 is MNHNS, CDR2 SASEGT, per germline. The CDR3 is CASRTSGAYEQYF. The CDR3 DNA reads TGTGCCAGCAGGACTAGCGGGGCCTACGAGCAGTACTTC.

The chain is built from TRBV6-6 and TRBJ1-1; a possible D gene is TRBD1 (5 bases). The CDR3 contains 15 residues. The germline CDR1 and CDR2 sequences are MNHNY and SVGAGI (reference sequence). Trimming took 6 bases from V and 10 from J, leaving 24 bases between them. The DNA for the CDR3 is TGTGCCAGCAGGCCACAGGACTCCCACCCCCTTGTAGCTTTCTTT. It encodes CASRPQDSHPLVAFF.

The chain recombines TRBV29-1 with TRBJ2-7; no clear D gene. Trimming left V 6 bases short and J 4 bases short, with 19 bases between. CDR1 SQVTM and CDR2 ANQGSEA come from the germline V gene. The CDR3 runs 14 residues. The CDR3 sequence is CSVQDHLPVYEQYF. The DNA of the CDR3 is TGCAGCGTCCAAGACCACTTACCCGTATACGAGCAGTACTTC.

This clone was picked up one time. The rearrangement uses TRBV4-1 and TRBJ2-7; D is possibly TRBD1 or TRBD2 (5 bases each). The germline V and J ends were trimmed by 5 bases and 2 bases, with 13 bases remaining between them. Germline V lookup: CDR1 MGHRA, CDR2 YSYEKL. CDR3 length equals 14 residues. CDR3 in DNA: TGCGCCAGCAGCGCCTCCGGGGCCGCCTACGAGCAGTACTTC. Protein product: CASSASGAAYEQYF.

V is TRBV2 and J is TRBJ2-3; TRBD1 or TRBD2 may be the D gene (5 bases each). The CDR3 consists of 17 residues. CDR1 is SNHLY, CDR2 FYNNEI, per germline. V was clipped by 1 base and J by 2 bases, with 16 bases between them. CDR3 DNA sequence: TGTGCCAGCAGTGAAGAGTCCGGGACCCTCACCACAGATACGCAGTATTTT. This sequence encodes CASSEESGTLTTDTQYF.

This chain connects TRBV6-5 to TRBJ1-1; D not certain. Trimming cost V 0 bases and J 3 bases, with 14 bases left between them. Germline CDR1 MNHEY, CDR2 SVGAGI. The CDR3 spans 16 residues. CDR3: CASSYSPIPGDTEAFF. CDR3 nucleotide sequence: TGTGCCAGCAGTTACTCGCCCATCCCGGGCGACACTGAAGCTTTCTTT.

The CDR3 here is CASSLGGSGGYEQYF. CDR3 nucleotides: TGTGCCAGCAGCCTAGGCGGTAGCGGGGGATACGAGCAGTACTTC. The rearrangement links TRBV9 to TRBJ2-7, with 9 bases that match TRBD2. V shed 4 bases and J 4 bases; nucleotides not matched to a gene: 9. This CDR3 spans 15 amino acids. Germline CDR1 and CDR2: SGDLS and YYNGEE.

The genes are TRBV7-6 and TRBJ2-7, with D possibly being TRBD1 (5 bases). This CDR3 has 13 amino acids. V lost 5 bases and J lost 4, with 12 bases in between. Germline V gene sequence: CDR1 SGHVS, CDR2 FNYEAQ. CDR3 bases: TGTGCCAGCAGCCCCGGACACTTTTACGAGCAGTACTTC. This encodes CASSPGHFYEQYF.

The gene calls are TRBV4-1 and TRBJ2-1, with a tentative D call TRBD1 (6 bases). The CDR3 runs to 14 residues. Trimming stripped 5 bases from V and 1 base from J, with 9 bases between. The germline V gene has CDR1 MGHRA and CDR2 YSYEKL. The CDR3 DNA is TGCGCCAGCAGCTCCGACAGGTCCTACAATGAGCAGTTCTTC. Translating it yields CASSSDRSYNEQFF.

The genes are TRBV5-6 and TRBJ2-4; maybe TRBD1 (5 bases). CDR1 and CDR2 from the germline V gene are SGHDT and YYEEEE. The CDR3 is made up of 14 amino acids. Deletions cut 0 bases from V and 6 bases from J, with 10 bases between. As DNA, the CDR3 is TGTGCCAGCAGCTTGGGTCAGGACATAAACATTCAGTACTTC. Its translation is CASSLGQDINIQYF.

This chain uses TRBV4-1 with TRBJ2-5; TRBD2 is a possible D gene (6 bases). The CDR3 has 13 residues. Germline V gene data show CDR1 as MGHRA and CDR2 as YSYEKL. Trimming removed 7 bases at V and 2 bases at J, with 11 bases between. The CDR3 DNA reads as TGCGCCAGCACGGGGGACGGTCAAGAGACCCAGTACTTC. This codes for CASTGDGQETQYF.

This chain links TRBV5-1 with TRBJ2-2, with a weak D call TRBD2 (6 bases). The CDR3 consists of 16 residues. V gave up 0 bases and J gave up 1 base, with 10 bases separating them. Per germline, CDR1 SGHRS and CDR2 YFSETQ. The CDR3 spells CASSLAISGNTGELFF. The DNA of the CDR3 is TGCGCCAGCAGCTTGGCTATTAGCGGGAACACCGGGGAGCTGTTTTTT.

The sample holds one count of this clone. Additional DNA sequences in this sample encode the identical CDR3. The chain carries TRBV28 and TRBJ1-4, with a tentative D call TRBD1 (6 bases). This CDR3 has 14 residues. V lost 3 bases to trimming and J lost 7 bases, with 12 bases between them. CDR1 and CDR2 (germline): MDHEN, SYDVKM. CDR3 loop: CASSFQGFGEKLFF. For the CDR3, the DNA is TGTGCCAGCAGTTTTCAGGGGTTTGGTGAAAAACTGTTTTTT.

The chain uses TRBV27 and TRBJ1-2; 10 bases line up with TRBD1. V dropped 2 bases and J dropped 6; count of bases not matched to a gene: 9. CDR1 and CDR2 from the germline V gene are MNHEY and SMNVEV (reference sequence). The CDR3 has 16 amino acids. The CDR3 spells CASSLLRDRGVHGYTF. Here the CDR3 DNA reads TGTGCCAGCAGTTTACTGCGGGACAGGGGTGTGCATGGCTACACCTTC.

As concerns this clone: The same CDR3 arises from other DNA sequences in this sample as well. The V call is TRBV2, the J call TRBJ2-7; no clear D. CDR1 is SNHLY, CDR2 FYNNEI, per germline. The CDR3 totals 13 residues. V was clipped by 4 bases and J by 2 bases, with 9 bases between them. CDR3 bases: TGTGCCAGCAGTGTCGGTCGTGCCTACGAGCAGTACTTC. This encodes CASSVGRAYEQYF.

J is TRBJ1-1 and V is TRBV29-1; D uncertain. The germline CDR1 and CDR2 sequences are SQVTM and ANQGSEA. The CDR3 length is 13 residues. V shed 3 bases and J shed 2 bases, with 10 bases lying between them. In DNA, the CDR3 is TGCAGCGTTGATGGCAGGCGAAACACTGAAGCTTTCTTT. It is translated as CSVDGRRNTEAFF.

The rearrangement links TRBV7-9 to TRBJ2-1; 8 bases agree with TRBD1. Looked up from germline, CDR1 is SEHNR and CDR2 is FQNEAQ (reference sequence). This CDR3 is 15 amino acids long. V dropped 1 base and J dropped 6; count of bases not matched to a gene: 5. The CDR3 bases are TGTGCCAGCAGCTTAGGGCAGGGGGCGGGCAATGAGCAGTTCTTC. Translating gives CASSLGQGAGNEQFF.

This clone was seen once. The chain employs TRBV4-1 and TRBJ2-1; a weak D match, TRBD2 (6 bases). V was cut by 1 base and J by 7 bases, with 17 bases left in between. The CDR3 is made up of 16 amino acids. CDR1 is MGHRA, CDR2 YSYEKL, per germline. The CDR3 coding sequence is TGCGCCAGCAGCCAAGGGGCGGGGTACGGCACAAATGAGCAGTTCTTC. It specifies CASSQGAGYGTNEQFF.

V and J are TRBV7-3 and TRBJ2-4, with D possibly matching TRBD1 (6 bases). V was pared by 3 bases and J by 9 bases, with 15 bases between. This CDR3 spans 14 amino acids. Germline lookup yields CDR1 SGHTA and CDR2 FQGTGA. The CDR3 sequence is CASSLTGPMGIQYF. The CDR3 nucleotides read TGTGCCAGCAGCTTGACAGGTCCAATGGGCATTCAGTACTTC.